One sample yielded the 8 T cell receptor beta chains listed below, sequenced in a study of blood T cell repertoires in COVID-19. Only in-frame clones appear in the TCRdb table, and some are missing; sequencing was by immunoSEQ multiplex PCR. The sample holds under 450,000 clones; around 84% are singletons and the top ten take around 1%. The sequencing input was peripheral blood. These receptors originate from a human donor with acute or convalescent COVID-19. The donor label of this sample is uncertain.

Written as DNA, the CDR3 is TGTGCCAGCAAGGGGACAGGGATGAACACTGAAGCTTTCTTT. As protein: CASKGTGMNTEAFF. The rearrangement uses TRBV6-5 and TRBJ1-1, with 9 bases identical to TRBD1. Trimming took 7 bases from V and 0 from J; bases not matched to a gene: 3. This CDR3 comprises 14 residues. The germline V gene encodes CDR1 MNHEY and CDR2 SVGAGI.

V gene TRBV10-3 combines with J gene TRBJ1-5, with 10 nucleotides matching TRBD1. The CDR3 has 15 amino acids. V lost 6 bases and J lost 1; bases outside the gene matches: 3. Per germline, CDR1 ENHRY and CDR2 SYGVKD. The DNA for the CDR3 is TGTGCCATCAGGGGGGGACAGGGGAGCAATCAGCCCCAGCATTTT. As protein: CAIRGGQGSNQPQHF.

V gene TRBV19 combines with J gene TRBJ1-5, with 8 bases fitting TRBD1. The germline V gene has CDR1 LNHDA and CDR2 SQIVND (reference sequence). The CDR3 runs 16 residues. With 5 bases clipped from V and 1 base from J, the junction kept 7 bases outside the gene matches. The CDR3 here is CASSSIDRGSNQPQHF. In DNA, the CDR3 is TGTGCCAGTAGTTCCATCGACAGGGGAAGCAATCAGCCCCAGCATTTT.

The chain carries TRBV30 and TRBJ2-7; 7 bases fit TRBD1. CDR1 is GTSNPN, CDR2 SVGIG, per germline (reference sequence). The trim removed 4 bases at V and 3 bases at J, leaving 9 bases unmatched. This CDR3 comprises 14 residues. The CDR3 bases are TGTGCCTGGAACGCCAGGGACAGCTTCTACGAGCAGTACTTC. Encoded protein: CAWNARDSFYEQYF.

The table lists this clone with a count of one. This chain connects TRBV6-5 to TRBJ1-4; 9 nucleotides line up with TRBD1. Unmatched junction bases numbered 3, after V lost 0 bases and J lost 7 bases. The CDR3 is 15 amino acids. Germline V lookup: CDR1 MNHEY, CDR2 SVGAGI. For the CDR3, the DNA is TGTGCCAGCAGTTACTCAACAGGGGGCGGTGAAAAACTGTTTTTT. Translated: CASSYSTGGGEKLFF.

V is TRBV7-2 and J is TRBJ2-7; maybe TRBD2 (5 bases). The CDR3 contains 15 residues. CDR1 is SGHTA, CDR2 FQGNSA, per germline. V shed 1 base and J shed 7 bases, with 17 bases lying between them. CDR3 loop: CASSLVRGWSGEQYF. The CDR3 region has the DNA TGTGCCAGCAGCTTAGTCCGGGGTTGGTCAGGAGAGCAGTACTTC.

The chain links TRBV7-8 to TRBJ1-2; no definite D call. V lost 3 bases to trimming and J lost 6 bases, with 11 bases between them. This CDR3 contains 13 residues. The germline gives CDR1 SGHVS, CDR2 FQNEAQ. The CDR3 here is CASSFLASDGYTF. CDR3 sequence (DNA): TGTGCCAGCAGCTTTCTGGCATCCGATGGCTACACCTTC.

This chain connects TRBV7-2 to TRBJ2-1; tentative D call: TRBD2 (5 bases). Trimming stripped 5 bases from V and 10 bases from J, with 18 bases between. This CDR3 contains 14 residues. The germline CDR1 and CDR2 sequences are SGHTA and FQGNSA. The CDR3 bases are TGTGCCAGCAGCCTAAGAAGCCCCGGGAAGGAGCAGTTCTTC. Translating gives CASSLRSPGKEQFF.